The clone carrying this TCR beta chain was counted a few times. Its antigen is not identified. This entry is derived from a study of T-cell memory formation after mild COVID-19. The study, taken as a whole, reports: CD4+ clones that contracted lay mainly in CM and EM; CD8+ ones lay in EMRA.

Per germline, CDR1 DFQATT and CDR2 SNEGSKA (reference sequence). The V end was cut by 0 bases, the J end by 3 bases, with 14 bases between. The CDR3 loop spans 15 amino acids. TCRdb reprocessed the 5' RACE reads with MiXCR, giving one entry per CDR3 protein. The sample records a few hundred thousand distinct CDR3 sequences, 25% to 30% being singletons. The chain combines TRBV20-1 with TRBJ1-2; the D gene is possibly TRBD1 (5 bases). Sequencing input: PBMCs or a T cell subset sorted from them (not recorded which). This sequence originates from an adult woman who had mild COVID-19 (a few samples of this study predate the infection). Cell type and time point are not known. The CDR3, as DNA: TGCAGTGCTAGAGATCTTCAACGGGGCGACTATGGCTACACCTTC. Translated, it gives CSARDLQRGDYGYTF.